The clone carrying this T cell receptor (beta chain) appeared many times. This sample stems from a study of regulatory T cells in long-lasting Graves disease. Time point reported: persistent/refractory GD, antithyroid drugs over 5 years with positive TRAb. PBMC-extracted RNA yielded the TCR library. TCR beta libraries were built with iRepertoire HTBI primers and Arm-PCR of CDR3 regions. In the authors' methods: Samples jointly harbored roughly 60 TRBV and about 15 TRBJ segments. TCRdb re-analysed the multiplex PCR reads in MiXCR, keeping a single row per CDR3 protein. The V and J calls reflect TCRdb's pipeline rather than the authors' work. The sample holds roughly 430,000 distinct CDR3 sequences; around 23% are singletons and the top ten take roughly an eighth. The CDR3 has 16 residues. With V trimmed by 6 bases and J by 5 bases, 11 bases remained unmatched.

This chain connects TRBV12-3 or TRBV12-4 to TRBJ2-7, with TRBD1 identical over 12 bases. Specimen: peripheral blood mononuclear cells (PBMCs), collected when the disease was refractory, from a patient treated with antithyroid drugs. The receptor was derived from a female donor with Graves disease. CDR3 bases: TGTGCCAGCAGCTCACCTCCGGGACAGGGGGCGAACGAGCAGTACTTC. Protein: CASSSPPGQGANEQYF.